This T cell receptor beta chain was obtained from a study of CD8+ T cells in alopecia areata. As for the study in general: Treated patients received oral tofacitinib, 5 to 10 mg twice daily.

Study-wide results and limits: Many expanded lesional clones persisted in scalp and blood during tofacitinib treatment. Lesional scalp exceeded normal scalp in clonality, especially in alopecia totalis/universalis. Expanded CD8+ clones among the top 100, as well as scalp clonality, were significantly decreased by tofacitinib.

Of note for this clone: Its cognate antigen is unknown.

The CDR3 consists of 16 residues. With 0 bases removed from V and 4 bases from J, the gap between germline ends came to 15 bases. Germline V gene sequence: CDR1 SGHRS, CDR2 YFSETQ. RNA was extracted and reverse transcribed into cDNA as the sequencing template. Repertoires were generated with immunoSEQ multiplex PCR, while TCRdb's copy carries only in-frame clones and drops some. The data show 200,000 or so clones, with around two fifths seen just once and around 0.48% held by the top ten. As for treatment: oral pan-JAK inhibitor, 5-10 mg twice daily. The chain carries TRBV5-1 and TRBJ2-3, with D possibly being TRBD1 or TRBD2 (6 bases each). This sequence was found in a human donor with alopecia areata. The sequenced sample was CD4+ T cells sorted from blood, obtained between weeks 30 and 35, from a patient treated with tofacitinib. CDR3 loop: CASSLVVGGKADTQYF. The CDR3 DNA is TGCGCCAGCAGCTTGGTCGTGGGGGGCAAGGCAGATACGCAGTATTTT. Looking up the rest from reference TRBV5-1 and TRBJ2-3 gives the full variable domain: KAGVTQTPRYLIKTRGQQVTLSCSPISGHRSVSWYQQTPGQGLQFLFEYFSETQRNKGNFPGRFSGRQFSNSRSEMNVSTLELGDSALYLCASSLVVGGKADTQYFGPGTRLTVL.